This passage covers 18 T cell receptor beta chains from one sample sequenced in a study of blood T cell repertoires in COVID-19. Data came from immunoSEQ multiplex PCR; TCRdb stores just in-frame clones and leaves some out. The table lists about 280,000 clones, under 95% of them singletons. Sequencing used PBMCs or T cells enriched from blood (not recorded which). Source of these receptors: a man in his forties who had been exposed to COVID-19.

The J gene is TRBJ1-2, the V gene TRBV18; TRBD1 matches 7 bases. Looked up from germline, CDR1 is KGHSH and CDR2 is LQKENI. Germline trimming cut 5 bases from V and 0 bases from J; bases unmatched to any gene: 12. This CDR3 has 17 residues. CDR3 sequence: CASSSTQGQESNYGYTF. CDR3 nucleotides: TGTGCCAGCTCATCCACGCAAGGACAGGAGTCTAACTATGGCTACACCTTC.

The chain is built from TRBV10-2 and TRBJ2-7, with D possibly being TRBD2 (5 bases). Trimming pared 7 bases from V and 7 bases from J, leaving 17 bases between. The CDR3 contains 13 residues. Germline CDR1 WSHSY, CDR2 SAAADI. CDR3 coding DNA: TGCGCCAGCACCAAACTAGGCACTCCGGAGCAGTACTTC. Translating gives CASTKLGTPEQYF.

The chain couples TRBV10-3 to TRBJ2-2, with 7 bases that match TRBD2. In germline, CDR1 is ENHRY, CDR2 SYGVKD. The CDR3 contains 15 residues. V trimming: 2 bases; J trimming: 4 bases; junction bases outside the gene matches: 4. In nucleotides, the CDR3 is TGTGCCATCAGTGAGAGGGAGGGGAGCACCGGGGAGCTGTTTTTT. It is translated as CAISEREGSTGELFF.

This chain connects TRBV4-1 to TRBJ1-2; no clear D. Germline-derived CDR1 and CDR2 are MGHRA and YSYEKL. The V end was cut by 0 bases, the J end by 7 bases, with 6 bases between. This CDR3 comprises 12 residues. This CDR3 reads CASSQDTSGYTF. The CDR3 region has the DNA TGCGCCAGCAGCCAAGATACATCTGGCTACACCTTC.

The chain has TRBV9 and TRBJ2-1; 7 nucleotides match TRBD2. The CDR3 has 16 residues. J gave up 7 bases and V 2 bases, and 12 bases lay outside the gene matches. The germline CDR1 and CDR2 sequences are SGDLS and YYNGEE. The CDR3 loop reads CASSVSRARGGNEQFF. The DNA of the CDR3 is TGTGCCAGCAGCGTTTCCCGGGCGAGGGGAGGGAATGAGCAGTTCTTC.

CDR3 sequence (DNA): TGTGCCAGTAGTCTCGCTAGCGGGAGCGTCTACGAGCAGTACTTC. It yields the protein CASSLASGSVYEQYF. V is TRBV19 and J is TRBJ2-7; 10 nucleotides align to TRBD2. Germline V CDR1 and CDR2: LNHDA, SQIVND (reference sequence). After removal of 5 bases from V and 3 bases from J, the junction contained 7 bases not matched to a gene. The CDR3 is 15 residues long.

The J gene is TRBJ2-1, the V gene TRBV28; TRBD2 matches 12 bases. From germline, CDR1 is MDHEN and CDR2 SYDVKM. The CDR3 has 17 residues. The trim removed 5 bases at V and 4 bases at J, leaving 9 bases unmatched. The CDR3 loop is CASSTPLGLAGYNEQFF. As DNA, the CDR3 is TGTGCCAGCAGTACTCCCCTGGGACTAGCGGGTTACAATGAGCAGTTCTTC.

This chain joins TRBV3-1 (or the pseudogene TRBV3-2) and TRBJ1-1, with D unclear. Germline CDR1 and CDR2: LGHDT and YNNKEL (reference sequence). Between the trimmed V and J ends, which lost 1 base and 6 bases, there was a span of 9 bases. The length of the CDR3 is 13 residues. The CDR3 here is CASSQVYPAEAFF. CDR3 bases: TGTGCCAGCAGCCAAGTGTACCCGGCTGAAGCTTTCTTT.

The rearrangement joins TRBV2 to TRBJ2-1, with 16 bases that match TRBD2. V dropped 7 bases and J dropped 7; count of bases not matched to a gene: 7. The CDR3 contains 16 residues. In germline, CDR1 is SNHLY, CDR2 FYNNEI. The CDR3 loop is CASTLGLAGGPNEQFF. The CDR3, as DNA: TGTGCCAGCACTCTGGGACTAGCGGGAGGGCCAAATGAGCAGTTCTTC.

This clone has a handful of counts. The chain couples TRBV7-8 to TRBJ2-5; possible D gene TRBD2, 5 bases. V was clipped by 5 bases and J by 2 bases, with 9 bases between them. CDR1 SGHVS and CDR2 FQNEAQ come from the germline V gene. The CDR3 length is 13 residues. The CDR3 spells CASSDRGQETQYF. Here the CDR3 DNA reads TGTGCCAGCAGCGATCGGGGACAAGAGACCCAGTACTTC.

The chain recombines TRBV6-6 with TRBJ1-1; tentative D call: TRBD1 (5 bases). Between the trimmed V and J ends, which lost 8 bases and 4 bases, there was a span of 20 bases. The CDR3 extends over 15 amino acids. Looked up from germline, CDR1 is MNHNY and CDR2 is SVGAGI (reference sequence). The CDR3 nucleotides are TGTGCCAGCTCAGTTGGGGCGGGCGGGGGCACTGAAGCTTTCTTT. Its translation is CASSVGAGGGTEAFF.

This clone has more than one count but fewer than ten. In DNA form, the CDR3 reads TGTGCCAGCAGCAGCCCCGGGACAGTCAACACCGGGGAGCTGTTTTTT. It codes for CASSSPGTVNTGELFF. J is TRBJ2-2 and V is TRBV7-9; 7 bases map to TRBD1. This CDR3 region has 16 residues. Per the germline V gene, CDR1 is SEHNR and CDR2 is FQNEAQ (reference sequence). J gave up 2 bases and V 5 bases, and 8 bases lay outside the gene matches.

V is TRBV6-1 and J is TRBJ1-5, with 8 bases that match TRBD1. Germline V lookup: CDR1 MNHNS, CDR2 SASEGT. This CDR3 region has 16 residues. Germline trimming cut 2 bases from V and 6 bases from J; bases unmatched to any gene: 9. CDR3 DNA: TGTGCCAGCAGTGAATATGAGGGACAGGTGGGTCAGCCCCAGCATTTT. Translated, it gives CASSEYEGQVGQPQHF.

Only one count was recorded for this clone. The rearrangement links TRBV4-1 to TRBJ2-1, with 7 bases that match TRBD2. The CDR3 totals 17 residues. V shed 2 bases and J 5 bases; nucleotides not matched to a gene: 12. CDR1 and CDR2 (germline): MGHRA, YSYEKL. CDR3: CASSQLAADSYHNEQFF. CDR3 coding DNA: TGCGCCAGCAGCCAACTAGCGGCGGACTCGTACCACAATGAGCAGTTCTTC.

The chain is built from TRBV2 and TRBJ1-2; a weak D match, TRBD1 (5 bases). Trimming left V 3 bases short and J 6 bases short, with 11 bases between. Germline V lookup: CDR1 SNHLY, CDR2 FYNNEI. The CDR3 is made up of 13 amino acids. The CDR3 here is CASSDGQGNGYTF. CDR3 nucleotides: TGTGCCAGCAGTGACGGGCAGGGCAATGGCTACACCTTC.

The chain combines TRBV4-1 with TRBJ1-1, with a tentative D call TRBD1 (6 bases). The CDR3 spans 17 residues. Trimming stripped 3 bases from V and 5 bases from J, with 22 bases between. Germline V gene data show CDR1 as MGHRA and CDR2 as YSYEKL. DNA for the CDR3: TGCGCCAGCAGCCACGATACAGGGAGAGGTTTGTCAACTGAAGCTTTCTTT. Encoded protein: CASSHDTGRGLSTEAFF.

The V call is TRBV28, the J call TRBJ2-1; perhaps TRBD2 as D (5 bases). The germline V gene encodes CDR1 MDHEN and CDR2 SYDVKM. Trimming shortened V by 3 bases and J by 7 bases, and 7 bases separated the two germline ends. This CDR3 contains 12 residues. The CDR3 loop reads CASSFWENEQFF. The CDR3 DNA reads as TGTGCCAGCAGTTTTTGGGAGAATGAGCAGTTCTTC.

This clone occurred once. The chain joins TRBV12-3 or TRBV12-4 to TRBJ1-5; D is unclear. The CDR3 covers 13 residues. V was pared by 5 bases and J by 4 bases, with 9 bases between. The CDR3 loop is CASSRIGNQPQHF. CDR3 DNA: TGTGCCAGCAGTCGAATCGGGAATCAGCCCCAGCATTTT.